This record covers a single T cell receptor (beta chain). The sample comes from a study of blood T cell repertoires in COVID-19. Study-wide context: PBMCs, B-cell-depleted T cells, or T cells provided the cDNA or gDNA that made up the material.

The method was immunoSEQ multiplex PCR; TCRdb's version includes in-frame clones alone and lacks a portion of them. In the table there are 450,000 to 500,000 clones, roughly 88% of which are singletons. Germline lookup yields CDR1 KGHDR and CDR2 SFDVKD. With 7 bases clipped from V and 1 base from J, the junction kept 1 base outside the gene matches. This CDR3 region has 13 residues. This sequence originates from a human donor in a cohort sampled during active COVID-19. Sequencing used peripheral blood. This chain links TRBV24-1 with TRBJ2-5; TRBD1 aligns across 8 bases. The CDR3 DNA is TGTGCCACCAGAGGACAGGGCCAAGAGACCCAGTACTTC. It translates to CATRGQGQETQYF.